What follows are 30 T cell receptor beta chains derived from one specimen sequenced in a study of T cell responses to AZD1222 COVID-19 vaccine. Using immunoSEQ multiplex PCR, the repertoire was profiled, and TCRdb retains in-frame clones only, with some absent. The data show about 94,000 clones, around 85% seen once. This specimen was peripheral blood, taken 28 days after the second AZD1222 dose. These receptors came from an adult who received the AZD1222 COVID-19 vaccine.

The chain employs TRBV28 and TRBJ2-7, with 7 bases fitting TRBD1. There are 11 residues in the CDR3. The germline gives CDR1 MDHEN, CDR2 SYDVKM. V was clipped by 3 bases and J by 12 bases; unmatched bases: 5. This CDR3 reads CASSLGQLPYF. CDR3 nucleotides: TGTGCCAGCAGTTTGGGACAGCTACCGTACTTC.

The chain links TRBV7-3 to TRBJ2-1; D could derive from TRBD1 or TRBD2 (6 bases each). The CDR3 consists of 14 residues. The ends were cut back, 3 bases at V and 7 bases at J, with 13 bases in the middle. Germline V gene data show CDR1 as SGHTA and CDR2 as FQGTGA. The CDR3 loop is CASSLGGPINEQFF. In nucleotides, the CDR3 is TGTGCCAGCAGCTTGGGGGGCCCGATTAATGAGCAGTTCTTC.

The rearrangement uses TRBV5-1 and TRBJ1-2, with D maybe TRBD1 (5 bases). The CDR3 is 15 residues long. Trimming took 0 bases from V and 4 from J, leaving 13 bases between them. Germline-derived CDR1 and CDR2 are SGHRS and YFSETQ. The CDR3 coding sequence is TGCGCCAGCAGCTTGGAGTGGGACGGTACCTATGGCTACACCTTC. Amino acid sequence: CASSLEWDGTYGYTF.

This chain uses TRBV4-1 with TRBJ2-3; D is undetermined. V was pared by 1 base and J by 2 bases, with 10 bases between. The CDR3 is 15 amino acids. Germline V gene sequence: CDR1 MGHRA, CDR2 YSYEKL. As DNA, the CDR3 is TGCGCCAGCAGCCAAGGCTTGACCATCACAGATACGCAGTATTTT. Translating it yields CASSQGLTITDTQYF.

The chain couples TRBV13 to TRBJ2-1; 7 positions match TRBD2. The CDR3 consists of 15 residues. The V and J ends lost 2 bases and 7 bases, in that order; junction bases with no gene match: 8. CDR1 and CDR2 from the germline V gene are PRHDT and FYEKMQ (reference sequence). CDR3 in DNA: TGTGCCAGCAGCTTATTTGCGGGAGAAGGGAATGAGCAGTTCTTC. As protein: CASSLFAGEGNEQFF. Full variable domain (missing parts from reference TRBV13 and TRBJ2-1): AAGVIQSPRHLIKEKRETATLKCYPIPRHDTVYWYQQGPGQDPQFLISFYEKMQSDKGSIPDRFSAQQFSDYHSELNMSSLELGDSALYFCASSLFAGEGNEQFFGPGTRLTVL.

The genes are TRBV28 and TRBJ1-2, with TRBD1 as a possible D gene (5 bases). V was trimmed by 6 bases and J by 2 bases, leaving 13 bases between them. The CDR3 is 14 amino acids. Looked up from germline, CDR1 is MDHEN and CDR2 is SYDVKM. This CDR3 reads CASSGTGVNYGYTF. CDR3 sequence (DNA): TGTGCCAGCAGCGGGACGGGTGTGAACTATGGCTACACCTTC.

The V call is TRBV30, the J call TRBJ2-1; D possibly corresponds to TRBD2 (6 bases). Germline values: CDR1 GTSNPN, CDR2 SVGIG (reference sequence). The CDR3 covers 15 residues. Trimming shortened V by 5 bases and J by 6 bases, and 20 bases separated the two germline ends. The CDR3 here is CAWGSGSSRGNEQFF. CDR3 nucleotide sequence: TGTGCCTGGGGTAGCGGCTCGAGTCGGGGCAATGAGCAGTTCTTC. Complete variable domain (other parts from reference TRBV30 and TRBJ2-1): SQTIHQWPATLVQPVGSPLSLECTVEGTSNPNLYWYRQAAGRGLQLLFYSVGIGQISSEVPQNLSASRPQDRQFILSSKKLLLSDSGFYLCAWGSGSSRGNEQFFGPGTRLTVL.

Comment on this clone: Compared with germline, one end of the junction differs, possibly owing to a read error. In DNA form, the CDR3 reads TGTACTAGTGGTTTAGGGGCGACTAGCTCAGATACGCAGTATTTT. Translation gives CTSGLGATSSDTQYF. This sequence joins TRBV12-5 and TRBJ2-3; the match to TRBD2 covers 7 bases. Germline CDR1 and CDR2: LGHNT and FRNRAP. The CDR3 runs to 15 residues. Drawing the rest from reference TRBV12-5 and TRBJ2-3, the complete variable domain is DARVTQTPRHKVTEMGQEVTMRCQPILGHNTVFWYRQTMMQGLELLAYFRNRAPLDDSGMPKDRFSAEMPDATLATLKIQPSEPRDSAVYFCTSGLGATSSDTQYFGPGTRLTVL.

The DNA of the CDR3 is TGTGCCAGCAGCAGAGAGGGGATCGGTGGAAACACCATATATTTT. Amino acids: CASSREGIGGNTIYF. The chain links TRBV9 to TRBJ1-3; TRBD1 might be the D (5 bases). V was cut by 4 bases and J by 3 bases, with 14 bases left in between. The CDR3 runs 15 residues. The germline gives CDR1 SGDLS, CDR2 YYNGEE.

This chain links TRBV7-3 with TRBJ1-1; maybe TRBD1 (5 bases). Germline V lookup: CDR1 SGHTA, CDR2 FQGTGA. V was cut by 2 bases and J by 7 bases, with 11 bases left in between. The CDR3 has 13 residues. CDR3 amino acids: CASSLVGQGEAFF. The CDR3 DNA follows: TGTGCCAGCAGCTTAGTGGGCCAGGGTGAAGCTTTCTTT.

This clone occurred once. The gene calls are TRBV15 and TRBJ2-7; possible D gene TRBD2, 6 bases. The CDR3 extends over 14 amino acids. The germline CDR1 and CDR2 sequences are LNHNV and YYDKDF (reference sequence). The ends were cut back, 3 bases at V and 4 bases at J, with 13 bases in the middle. The CDR3 bases are TGTGCCACCAGCAGGGAGGGGATAGCTTACGAGCAGTACTTC. This gives the protein CATSREGIAYEQYF.

The chain couples TRBV18 to TRBJ1-4, with 7 bases matching TRBD1. Germline CDR1 and CDR2: KGHSH and LQKENI. This CDR3 spans 16 amino acids. The ends lost 3 bases at V and 5 bases at J; junction bases unmatched: 9. CDR3 in DNA: TGTGCCAGCTCACCGCTCCAGACAGGGCTAAATGAAAAACTGTTTTTT. As protein: CASSPLQTGLNEKLFF.

This clone was seen a single time. The V gene is TRBV19, the J gene TRBJ2-3; no reliable D call. The CDR3 contains 15 residues. Germline CDR1 reads LNHDA; CDR2 reads SQIVND (reference sequence). The ends were cut back, 1 base at V and 0 bases at J, with 8 bases in the middle. The DNA of the CDR3 is TGTGCCAGTAGTATAGCGCCCAGGAGCACAGATACGCAGTATTTT. It codes for CASSIAPRSTDTQYF.

The rearrangement uses TRBV7-6 and TRBJ2-7; 7 bases fit TRBD1. The CDR3 has 13 residues. CDR1 is SGHVS and CDR2 is FNYEAQ in the germline V gene. The ends lost 3 bases at V and 4 bases at J; junction bases unmatched: 3. As DNA, the CDR3 is TGTGCCAGCAGCTTTGACAGGGAGTACGAGCAGTACTTC. Protein: CASSFDREYEQYF.

The chain is built from TRBV18 and TRBJ2-5; D may match TRBD1 or TRBD2 (6 bases each). The CDR3 loop spans 15 amino acids. Trimming shortened V by 0 bases and J by 5 bases, and 13 bases separated the two germline ends. The germline V gene encodes CDR1 KGHSH and CDR2 LQKENI. CDR3 amino acids: CASSPPTRGRETQYF. DNA of the CDR3: TGTGCCAGCTCACCACCTACCCGGGGGCGGGAGACCCAGTACTTC. Based on the CDR3 plus reference TRBV18 and TRBJ2-5, the full variable domain is NAGVMQNPRHLVRRRGQEARLRCSPMKGHSHVYWYRQLPEEGLKFMVYLQKENIIDESGMPKERFSAEFPKEGPSILRIQQVVRGDSAAYFCASSPPTRGRETQYFGPGTRLLVL.

The rearrangement joins TRBV24-1 to TRBJ2-5; D is undetermined. Trimming removed 5 bases from V and 5 bases from J, with 8 bases in between. CDR3 length equals 12 residues. The germline V gene encodes CDR1 KGHDR and CDR2 SFDVKD. The CDR3 DNA follows: TGTGCCACCAGTGGAGAGACGGAGACCCAGTACTTC. Its protein product is CATSGETETQYF.

The V call is TRBV24-1, the J call TRBJ2-6, with D uncertain. The germline V gene has CDR1 KGHDR and CDR2 SFDVKD. V gave up 5 bases and J gave up 0 bases, with 13 bases separating them. This CDR3 is built from 17 residues. In nucleotides, the CDR3 is TGTGCCACCAGTGCTCCGACTGGAGCCTCTGGGGCCAACGTCCTGACTTTC. Translating gives CATSAPTGASGANVLTF.

The genes are TRBV19 and TRBJ1-1, with no clear D. Trimming removed 3 bases from V and 4 bases from J, with 15 bases in between. Germline CDR1 is LNHDA and CDR2 is SQIVND (reference sequence). The CDR3 loop spans 15 amino acids. CDR3 sequence: CASSMVRFKGTEAFF. The CDR3 DNA reads as TGTGCCAGTAGTATGGTCAGGTTTAAAGGCACTGAAGCTTTCTTT.

The rearrangement joins TRBV5-4 to TRBJ2-7; D perhaps matches TRBD1 (5 bases). Germline CDR1 reads SGHNT; CDR2 reads YYREEE (reference sequence). V was clipped by 4 bases and J by 2 bases, with 7 bases between them. This CDR3 spans 12 amino acids. The CDR3 sequence is CASSATAYEQYF. CDR3 nucleotide sequence: TGTGCCAGCAGCGCGACAGCCTACGAGCAGTACTTC.

V is TRBV19 and J is TRBJ1-5, with a weak D call TRBD1 (6 bases). V was clipped by 6 bases and J by 2 bases, with 23 bases between them. This CDR3 comprises 18 residues. Germline lookup yields CDR1 LNHDA and CDR2 SQIVND (reference sequence). CDR3 DNA: TGTGCCAGTAGCATATCGGGGGCTGGGGGGCATGGCAATCAGCCCCAGCATTTT. Translating gives CASSISGAGGHGNQPQHF. Looking up the rest from reference TRBV19 and TRBJ1-5 gives the full variable domain: DGGITQSPKYLFRKEGQNVTLSCEQNLNHDAMYWYRQDPGQGLRLIYYSQIVNDFQKGDIAEGYSVSREKKESFPLTVTSAQKNPTAFYLCASSISGAGGHGNQPQHFGDGTRLSIL.

The chain is built from TRBV3-1 (or the pseudogene TRBV3-2) and TRBJ2-3; unclear D gene. CDR1 is LGHDT, CDR2 YNNKEL, per germline (reference sequence). Trimming left V 1 base short and J 2 bases short, with 10 bases between. This CDR3 spans 15 amino acids. The CDR3 DNA sequence: TGTGCCAGCAGCCAAGTCAAAGACTTCACAGATACGCAGTATTTT. This translates into CASSQVKDFTDTQYF.

This chain joins TRBV19 and TRBJ1-5; D is ambiguous. The CDR3 runs 13 residues. The ends were cut back, 8 bases at V and 6 bases at J, with 14 bases in the middle. Germline-derived CDR1 and CDR2 are LNHDA and SQIVND (reference sequence). The CDR3 sequence is CASGLGVSQPQHF. As DNA, the CDR3 is TGTGCCAGTGGGCTGGGTGTTAGTCAGCCCCAGCATTTT. Drawing the rest from reference TRBV19 and TRBJ1-5, the complete variable domain is DGGITQSPKYLFRKEGQNVTLSCEQNLNHDAMYWYRQDPGQGLRLIYYSQIVNDFQKGDIAEGYSVSREKKESFPLTVTSAQKNPTAFYLCASGLGVSQPQHFGDGTRLSIL.

The chain links TRBV6-5 to TRBJ2-3; 13 bases map to TRBD2. J was trimmed by 3 bases and V by 4 bases; bases with no gene match: 4. In germline, CDR1 is MNHEY, CDR2 SVGAGI. CDR3 length: 16 amino acids. Written as DNA, the CDR3 is TGTGCCAGCAGTTGGACTAGCGGGAGATCGACAGATACGCAGTATTTT. Residues: CASSWTSGRSTDTQYF.

The V gene is TRBV6-4, the J gene TRBJ1-3; the D is unclear. Deletions cut 0 bases from V and 4 bases from J, with 13 bases between. The germline gives CDR1 MRHNA, CDR2 SNTAGT. The CDR3 covers 16 residues. The CDR3 region has the DNA TGTGCCAGCAGTGACTCGAACGTGCTAGGGGGAAACACCATATATTTT. Its translation is CASSDSNVLGGNTIYF.

This chain joins TRBV18 and TRBJ2-1; 10 bases map to TRBD2. CDR1 is KGHSH, CDR2 LQKENI, per germline. V was pared by 1 base and J by 7 bases, with 10 bases of the junction left unmatched. This CDR3 comprises 17 residues. CDR3 residues: CASSPHRLAGVGNEQFF. For the CDR3, the DNA is TGTGCCAGCTCACCACATCGCCTAGCGGGAGTTGGGAATGAGCAGTTCTTC. The full variable domain, rest sourced from reference TRBV18 and TRBJ2-1, is NAGVMQNPRHLVRRRGQEARLRCSPMKGHSHVYWYRQLPEEGLKFMVYLQKENIIDESGMPKERFSAEFPKEGPSILRIQQVVRGDSAAYFCASSPHRLAGVGNEQFFGPGTRLTVL.

In DNA, the CDR3 is TGTGCCAGCAGCTGGGGACAGGGGTGGGAACTGTTTTTT. Protein sequence: CASSWGQGWELFF. The genes are TRBV5-6 and TRBJ1-4, with TRBD1 identical over 10 bases. This CDR3 has 13 residues. J was trimmed by 12 bases and V by 3 bases; bases with no gene match: 5. The V gene's germline CDR1 is SGHDT and CDR2 YYEEEE.

The sample holds one count of this clone. The chain couples TRBV7-3 to TRBJ2-2; tentatively, D is TRBD2 (7 bases). This CDR3 comprises 17 residues. The V end lost 5 bases, the J end lost 0 bases, and 16 bases lay between the germline ends. Germline loops: CDR1 SGHTA, CDR2 FQGTGA. This chain's CDR3 is CASSPKGGGTNTGELFF. The CDR3 nucleotides read TGTGCCAGCAGCCCTAAGGGGGGAGGGACGAACACCGGGGAGCTGTTTTTT. Full variable domain (missing parts from reference TRBV7-3 and TRBJ2-2): GAGVSQTPSNKVTEKGKYVELRCDPISGHTALYWYRQSLGQGPEFLIYFQGTGAADDSGLPNDRFFAVRPEGSVSTLKIQRTERGDSAVYLCASSPKGGGTNTGELFFGEGSRLTVL.

This clone was seen once. The rearrangement joins TRBV5-5 to TRBJ1-1; D is perhaps TRBD1 (5 bases). Germline V CDR1 and CDR2: SGHKS, YYEKEE (reference sequence). This CDR3 is built from 13 residues. The V gene lost 0 bases and the J gene lost 8 bases, with 11 bases spanning the gap. This CDR3 is CASSLAGSYEAFF. The CDR3 coding sequence is TGTGCCAGCAGCTTGGCAGGGTCCTACGAAGCTTTCTTT.

This chain joins TRBV28 and TRBJ2-7, with 15 nucleotides matching TRBD2. The CDR3 has 16 residues. With 5 bases clipped from V and 5 bases from J, the junction kept 7 bases outside the gene matches. From germline, CDR1 is MDHEN and CDR2 SYDVKM. CDR3: CASSHTGLAGGHEQYF. CDR3 in DNA: TGTGCCAGCAGTCATACCGGACTAGCGGGAGGGCACGAGCAGTACTTC.

The chain carries TRBV27 and TRBJ1-3; 7 positions agree with TRBD1. The CDR3 extends over 15 amino acids. The germline V gene has CDR1 MNHEY and CDR2 SMNVEV (reference sequence). V lost 4 bases to trimming and J lost 4 bases; unmatched junction nucleotides: 7. CDR3 in amino acids: CASSSKTGTGNTIYF. The CDR3 DNA follows: TGTGCCAGCAGTTCCAAGACAGGGACCGGAAACACCATATATTTT.